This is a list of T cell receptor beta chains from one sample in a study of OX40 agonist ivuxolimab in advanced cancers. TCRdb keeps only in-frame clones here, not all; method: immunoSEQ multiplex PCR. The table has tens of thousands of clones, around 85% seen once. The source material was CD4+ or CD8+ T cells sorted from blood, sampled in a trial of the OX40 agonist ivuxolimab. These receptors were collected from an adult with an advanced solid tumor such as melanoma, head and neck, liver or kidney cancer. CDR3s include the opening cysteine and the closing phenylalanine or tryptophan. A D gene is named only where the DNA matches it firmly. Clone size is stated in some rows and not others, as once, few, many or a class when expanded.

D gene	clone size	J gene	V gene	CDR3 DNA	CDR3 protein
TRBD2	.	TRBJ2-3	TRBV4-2	TGTGCCAGCAGCCAAGAAGGTCAGGCTAGCGGGGGATACACAGATACGCAGTATTTT	CASSQEGQASGGYTDTQYF
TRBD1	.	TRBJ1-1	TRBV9	TGTGCCAGCAGCGGGGGGACAGGGTGGTCCACTGAAGCTTTCTTT	CASSGGTGWSTEAFF
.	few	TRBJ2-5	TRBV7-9	TGTGCCAGCAGCCCTGGGCGCGGTGAGACCCAGTACTTC	CASSPGRGETQYF
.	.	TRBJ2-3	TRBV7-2	TGTGCCAGCAGCTTAGAACCAGCAGATACGCAGTATTTT	CASSLEPADTQYF
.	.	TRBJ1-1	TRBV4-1	TGCGCCAGCAGCCAAATTCGGGGTGGCTTCCCAAGCAGGGACACTGAAGCTTTCTTT	CASSQIRGGFPSRDTEAFF
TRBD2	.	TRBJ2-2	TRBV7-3	TGTGCCAGCAGCAGACTAGCCCTCTCCGGGGAGCTGTTTTTT	CASSRLALSGELFF
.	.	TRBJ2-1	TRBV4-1	TGCGCCAGCAGGCCAATAGGACTGCGCGGCAATGAGCAGTTCTTC	CASRPIGLRGNEQFF
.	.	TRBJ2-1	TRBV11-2	TGTGCCAGCAGCTTACGACGGCTAGCGCTATACAATGAGCAGTTCTTC	CASSLRRLALYNEQFF
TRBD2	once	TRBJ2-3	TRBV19	TGTGCCAGTCACCCTCCCGGGAGGGCGCGGGATACGCAGTATTTT	CASHPPGRARDTQYF
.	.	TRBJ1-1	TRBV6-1	TGTGCCAGCAGTGAAGCTGGCGGGGGCACTGAAGCTTTCTTT	CASSEAGGGTEAFF
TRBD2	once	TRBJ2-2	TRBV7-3	TGTGCCAGCAGCTCCTCTAGCGGGAGGCGGCCCGGGGAGCTGTTTTTT	CASSSSSGRRPGELFF
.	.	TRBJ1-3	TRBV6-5	TGTGCCAGCAGTCTCATAGGCCTCGGGAACACCATATATTTT	CASSLIGLGNTIYF
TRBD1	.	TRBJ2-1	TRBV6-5	TGTGCCAGCAGCCGCGGACAGGGGAGGCGTAATGAGCAGTTCTTC	CASSRGQGRRNEQFF
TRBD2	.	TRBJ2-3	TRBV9	TGTGCCAGCAGCGTAGGATCCGGGACTAGCGGGGGGCTCCTGCCTCTGCACAAGTTTGATACGCAGTATTTT	CASSVGSGTSGGLLPLHKFDTQYF
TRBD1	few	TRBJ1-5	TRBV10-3	TGTGCCATCAGTGAGTCATCAGGGGGCCTTCAGCCCCAGCATTTT	CAISESSGGLQPQHF
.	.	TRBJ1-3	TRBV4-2	TGTGCCAGCAGCTCGGACAGCTCCTCTGGAAACACCATATATTTT	CASSSDSSSGNTIYF
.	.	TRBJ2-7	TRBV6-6	TGTGCCAGCACCTCGGGGACTGGCTCCTACGAGCAGTACTTC	CASTSGTGSYEQYF
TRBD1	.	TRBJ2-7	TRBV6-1	TGTGCCAGCAGGGTGGGACAGGGGACCGAGCAGTACTTC	CASRVGQGTEQYF
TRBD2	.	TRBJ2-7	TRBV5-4	TGTGCCAGCAGCAAGGGACTAGCGGGAGTAAGGTACGAGCAGTACTTC	CASSKGLAGVRYEQYF
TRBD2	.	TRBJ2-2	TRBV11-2	TGTGCCAGCAGCTTATATCTAGGGACTATGAACACCGGGGAGCTGTTTTTT	CASSLYLGTMNTGELFF
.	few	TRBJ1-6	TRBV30	TGTGCCTGGAGTGTACGTAGGGGGAATTCACCCCTCCACTTT	CAWSVRRGNSPLHF
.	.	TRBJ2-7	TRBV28	TGTGCCAGCAGTTTGGGTGCGGGGGCTTCCTACGAGCAGTACTTC	CASSLGAGASYEQYF
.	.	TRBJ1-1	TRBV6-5	TGTGCCAGCAGTGCCGGCTTCACAGGGAACACTGAAGCTTTCTTT	CASSAGFTGNTEAFF
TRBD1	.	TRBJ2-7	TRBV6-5	TGTGCCAGCAGTAGACAGGGATTCTACGAGCAGTACTTC	CASSRQGFYEQYF
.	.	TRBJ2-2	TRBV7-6	TGTGCCAGCAGCTCAGTGGGGGGACCCGGGGAGCTGTTTTTT	CASSSVGGPGELFF
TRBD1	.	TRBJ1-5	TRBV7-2	TGTGCCAGCAGCCAAGAGAGGGGGCGCGGACAGCCCCAGCATTTT	CASSQERGRGQPQHF
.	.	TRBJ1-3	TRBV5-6	TGTGCCAGCAGCCGCCCGGGCAGGGGAAACACCATATATTTT	CASSRPGRGNTIYF
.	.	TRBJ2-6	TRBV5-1	TGCGCCAGCAGCGTGCGGGCCCAATCCTCTGGGGCCAACGTCCTGACTTTC	CASSVRAQSSGANVLTF
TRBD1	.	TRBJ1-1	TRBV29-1	TGCAGCGTTGAAAGGACAGGGGCGAACACTGAAGCTTTCTTT	CSVERTGANTEAFF